By share, the clone carrying this T cell receptor beta chain counts as medium-sized. The assay was immunoSEQ multiplex PCR, and TCRdb's table has in-frame clones only and misses some. The sample lists about 97,000 clones, approximately 90% occurring once. The data originate from a study of blood T cell repertoires in COVID-19. Across the whole study: Collection of acute and convalescent COVID-19 samples took place in the United States, Italy and Spain.

The length of the CDR3 is 15 residues. Per the germline V gene, CDR1 is SGHAT and CDR2 is FQNNGV. V shed 0 bases, J shed 2 bases, and the junction held 4 bases outside the gene matches. The TCR sequence derives from a human donor in a cohort sampled during active COVID-19. The specimen was peripheral blood. The genes are TRBV11-2 and TRBJ2-7; 7 bases match TRBD2. The CDR3 protein is CASSLEGGSTYEQYF. CDR3 coding DNA: TGTGCCAGCAGCTTAGAAGGCGGGAGTACCTACGAGCAGTACTTC.